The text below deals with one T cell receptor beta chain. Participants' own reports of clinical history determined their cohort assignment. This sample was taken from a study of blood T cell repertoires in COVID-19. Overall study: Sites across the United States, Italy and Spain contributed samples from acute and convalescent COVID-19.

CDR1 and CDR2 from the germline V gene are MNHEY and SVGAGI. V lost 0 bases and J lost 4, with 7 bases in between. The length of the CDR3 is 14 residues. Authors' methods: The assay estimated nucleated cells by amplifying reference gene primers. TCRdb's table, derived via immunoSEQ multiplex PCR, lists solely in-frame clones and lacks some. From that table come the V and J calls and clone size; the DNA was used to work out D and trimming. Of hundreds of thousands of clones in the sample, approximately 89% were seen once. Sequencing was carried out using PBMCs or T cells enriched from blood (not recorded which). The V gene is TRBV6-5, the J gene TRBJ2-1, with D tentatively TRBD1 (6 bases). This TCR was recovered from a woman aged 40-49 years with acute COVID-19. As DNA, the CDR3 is TGTGCCAGCAGTTACTCGAGGGGGTACAATGAGCAGTTCTTC. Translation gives CASSYSRGYNEQFF.